This T cell receptor (beta chain) was sequenced for a study of cytomegalovirus exposure and HLA in healthy donors. V was clipped by 3 bases and J by 8 bases, with 19 bases between them. The CDR3 sequence is 15 residues long. Looked up from germline, CDR1 is LNHDA and CDR2 is SQIVND (reference sequence). Donors counted as nominally healthy when sampled, yet unrecorded immune exposures were likely. Study results and caveats: Within a later analysis, the majority of CMV-associated TCR beta chains appeared HLA-restricted. In a later analysis, HLA-associated beta chains showed higher expansion and lower generation probabilities than comparable chains.

Use of 60 Vbeta and 13 Jbeta primers characterized the PCR. Measured with immunoSEQ multiplex PCR; TCRdb has only the in-frame clones, and not every one. The sample holds fewer than 150,000 clones, around four fifths seen once. Remarks on this clone: Its target is unknown.

Sample: PBMCs. This receptor was obtained from a man aged 30 to 39 in good health and CMV-seronegative. This chain uses TRBV19 with TRBJ1-2; D not resolved. This CDR3 is CASSILRARGDGYTF. As DNA, the CDR3 is TGTGCCAGTAGTATCTTACGGGCGCGGGGTGACGGCTACACCTTC.